Sequencing of this T cell receptor beta chain was carried out in a study of T cells in Graves' hyperthyroidism and ophthalmopathy. General study points: A model using 13 V-J features told ophthalmopathy apart from stable hyperthyroidism.

V shed 5 bases, J shed 4 bases, and the junction held 21 bases outside the gene matches. Germline CDR1 SNHLY, CDR2 FYNNEI. This CDR3 spans 19 amino acids. This clonotype was seen many times. Its antigen is as yet unknown. RNA transcripts provided the source from which TCR beta CDR3 regions were amplified. The HTBI primer set was used in a first-round RT-PCR of the TCR CDR3. TCRdb called the multiplex PCR reads again in MiXCR, with one record for every CDR3 protein. The sample carries some 650,000 distinct CDR3 sequences, around 15% recorded once. This TCR was recovered from a woman aged 40 to 50 with Graves' ophthalmopathy. Specimen: blood. V gene TRBV2 combines with J gene TRBJ2-7, with 9 bases fitting TRBD2. CDR3 DNA: TGTGCCAGCAGTTCGACTTTTTCGACTAGCGGAAAGTACAGATACGAGCAGTACTTC. Protein: CASSSTFSTSGKYRYEQYF.